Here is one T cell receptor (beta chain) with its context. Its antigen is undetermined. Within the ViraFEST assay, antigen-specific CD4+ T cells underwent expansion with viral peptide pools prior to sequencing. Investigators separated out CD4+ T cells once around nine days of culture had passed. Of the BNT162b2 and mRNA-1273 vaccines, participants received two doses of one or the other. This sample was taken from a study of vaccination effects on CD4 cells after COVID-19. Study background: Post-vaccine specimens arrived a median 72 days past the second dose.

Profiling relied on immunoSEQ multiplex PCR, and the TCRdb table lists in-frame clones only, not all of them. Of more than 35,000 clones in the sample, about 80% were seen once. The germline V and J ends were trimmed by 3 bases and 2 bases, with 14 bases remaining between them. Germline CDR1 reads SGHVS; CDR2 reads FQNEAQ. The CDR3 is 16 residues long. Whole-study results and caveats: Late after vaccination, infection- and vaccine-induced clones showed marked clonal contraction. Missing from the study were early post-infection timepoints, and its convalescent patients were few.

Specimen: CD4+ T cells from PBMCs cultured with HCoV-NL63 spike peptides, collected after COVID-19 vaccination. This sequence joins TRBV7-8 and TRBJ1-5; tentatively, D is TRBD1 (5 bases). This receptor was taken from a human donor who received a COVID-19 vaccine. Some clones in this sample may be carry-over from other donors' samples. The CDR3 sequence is CASSLGGVRGNQPQHF. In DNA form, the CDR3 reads TGTGCCAGCAGCTTGGGGGGAGTTAGAGGCAATCAGCCCCAGCATTTT.